The sequence of this TCR beta chain was determined in a study of tumor-infiltrating lymphocytes in primary liver carcinoma listed by TCRdb under 2017. Notes on the research overall: Between November 2015 and 2016, 5 or 6 patients in China with histopathologically diagnosed primary liver carcinoma had their tumors surgically resected. Hepatocellular carcinoma (four) or combined HCC and intrahepatic cholangiocarcinoma (one) was present in the five patients, who were three men and two women aged 30 to 69 years. The five patients had tumors staged T1-T3 N0M0, with maximum diameters ranging from roughly 4.2 to 11 cm. Roughly 3.5 to 7.13 million productive TCRbeta reads were obtained per sample, and no significant difference in read depth was found between tissue types. TCRbeta repertoire sequencing, expression microarrays and whole-exome sequencing were combined in the study across five regions of each liver tumor, with adjacent normal tissue and blood also included. A total of roughly 35 specimens from 5 patients, comprising some 25 tumor regions, 5 adjacent noncancerous liver tissues and 5 peripheral blood samples, were covered by TCRbeta repertoire sequencing. Repertoires from technical replicates were highly reproducible, with mean shared-clone rates about 0.86 and correlation coefficients above 0.95. The investigation overall reported the following: Consistent with antigen-driven expansion, pairs of tumor regions showed higher repertoire overlap (mean roughly 36%) than either tumor-adjacent pairs (roughly 17%) or tumor-blood pairs (about 15%). The study included only four to six patients, and the authors note findings should be validated in a larger study. Because sequencing covered only the TCR beta chain and unpaired alpha chains were not captured, true repertoire diversity is likely underestimated. Since the samples were bulk and unsorted, there was no way to compare CD4+ and CD8+ T cell repertoires. A significantly larger repertoire fraction was made up by the top 250 clones in tumors than in blood (p = 0.039).

The CDR3 holds 13 amino acids from the cysteine to the phenylalanine. Kept here is only the CDR3 DNA, which spans 39 bases and is read in frame from base 1. The germline V gene specifies SGHAT as CDR1 and FQNNGV as CDR2. Blood RNA was extracted from unsorted whole blood using TRIzol reagent, and germline DNA was obtained with the DNeasy Blood & Tissue kit. Patients had chronic HBV infection and were treatment-naive at sampling. Before surgery, approximately 4.3 milliliters of peripheral blood were drawn into K2EDTA tubes. A note on this clonotype: This clone's antigen is unknown. An end of the junction does not agree with germline; a read error may underlie this.

TCRbeta-specific cDNA was reverse-transcribed from approximately 460 ng total RNA using a constant-region primer and ProtoScript II reverse transcriptase. The TCRbeta libraries were prepared through three rounds of nested multiplex PCR following a slightly modified ARM-PCR procedure. Multiplex TRBV1-TRBV30 forward primers and a Cbeta reverse primer were used in the first two PCR rounds, each of which was run for roughly 9 cycles. Sample barcodes and Illumina adapters were attached in a final 25-cycle PCR using Deep VentR polymerase. Before sequencing, amplicons between 200 and 500 bp were purified from gel using a QIAquick gel extraction kit. The TCRbeta amplicons were sequenced with 250-bp paired-end reads on an Illumina HiSeq 2500. The authors' analysis ran thus. Quality trimming of reads was performed with Trimmomatic v0.33, and paired reads were merged with FLASH v1.2.11 so that full CDR3 sequences could be recovered. V, D and J germline segments were assigned to the rearranged TCRbeta sequences using MiGEC v1.2.1b. VDJtools v1.0.0 computed clonotype statistics and Shannon-Wiener diversity indices. Except for diversity analysis, only the 250 most abundant clonotypes of each sample were used in subsequent analyses to reduce sampling bias. TCRdb trimmed public reads at Q25 via fastp, called clones via MiXCR and kept in-frame beta chains. Entries that share a CDR3 protein sequence are merged under the most common genes and DNA. The V and J calls shown here were made by TCRdb, not taken from the authors' results. This sample is represented by under 200,000 distinct CDR3 sequences; around 60% of them were singletons. Approximately 7% of the sample is held by the ten biggest clonotypes.

The sample comprised peripheral blood. The chain couples TRBV11-2 to TRBJ2-5; the D segment might be TRBD1 or TRBD2, since each matches 5 bases. The receptor's source is a woman aged 55-69 years with primary liver carcinoma and hepatitis B virus infection. CDR3 sequence: CASNLDGGEIQYF. The base sequence is TGTGCCAGCAACTTAGATGGGGGAGAGATCCAGTACTTC.